The 22 T cell receptor beta chains given below trace back to one sample, sequenced in a study of blood T cell repertoires in COVID-19. The method was immunoSEQ multiplex PCR; TCRdb's version includes in-frame clones alone and lacks a portion of them. The sample carries roughly 250,000 clones, around 82% recorded once. The sample taken for sequencing was peripheral blood. The receptors originated from a person aged 70 to 85 with COVID-19, enrolled during active disease.

On this clone itself: This sample includes further DNA sequences coding for the same CDR3. This rearrangement joins TRBV7-9 to TRBJ1-5; a possible D gene is TRBD1 (5 bases). The CDR3 is 12 amino acids. Germline loops: CDR1 SEHNR, CDR2 FQNEAQ (reference sequence). V lost 4 bases and J lost 5, with 6 bases in between. In nucleotides, the CDR3 is TGTGCCAGCAGCTGGGGGGATCAGCCCCAGCATTTT. Encoded protein: CASSWGDQPQHF.

The rearrangement links TRBV6-2 or TRBV6-3 to TRBJ2-7; 7 bases fit TRBD1. This CDR3 region has 20 residues. Germline CDR1 reads MNHEY; CDR2 reads SVGEGT. Germline trimming cut 2 bases from V and 1 base from J; bases unmatched to any gene: 20. This CDR3 is CASSYKPGQARTHISYEQYF. The CDR3 nucleotides are TGTGCCAGCAGTTACAAACCAGGACAGGCTCGAACCCACATATCCTACGAGCAGTACTTC.

The CDR3 spells CASTVSASGELFF. In DNA form, the CDR3 reads TGTGCCAGCACGGTGAGCGCTTCCGGGGAGCTGTTTTTT. The rearrangement links TRBV27 to TRBJ2-2; no definite D call. Germline CDR1 is MNHEY and CDR2 is SMNVEV (reference sequence). The CDR3 spans 13 residues. Trimming pared 7 bases from V and 6 bases from J, leaving 12 bases between.

Here the CDR3 DNA reads TGCGCCAGCAGCCAAGAACCCAGGGATAATACAGATACGCAGTATTTT. It translates to CASSQEPRDNTDTQYF. The gene calls are TRBV4-3 and TRBJ2-3; a possible D gene is TRBD1 (5 bases). V lost 0 bases and J lost 3, with 13 bases in between. CDR1 is LGHNA and CDR2 is YSLEER in the germline V gene. CDR3 length: 16 amino acids.

The chain joins TRBV7-9 to TRBJ2-3; TRBD2 aligns across 10 bases. CDR3 length: 19 residues. CDR1 and CDR2 (germline): SEHNR, FQNEAQ (reference sequence). Germline trimming cut 4 bases from V and 0 bases from J; bases unmatched to any gene: 13. The CDR3 DNA sequence: TGTGCCAGCAGCTCGCCGGGACTAGCGAGAGGGAGGAGCACAGATACGCAGTATTTT. As protein: CASSSPGLARGRSTDTQYF.

V usage is TRBV27 and J usage is TRBJ2-2; 9 bases are a match to TRBD1. V dropped 6 bases and J dropped 6; count of bases not matched to a gene: 14. The CDR3 has 17 residues. CDR1 is MNHEY, CDR2 SMNVEV, per germline (reference sequence). CDR3 sequence reads: CASSRLTGGGGAGELFF. CDR3 DNA sequence: TGTGCCAGCAGCCGACTTACAGGGGGCGGCGGCGCCGGGGAGCTGTTTTTT.

This clone showed up just a few times. The CDR3 loop is CASVPGGDTEAFF. CDR3 bases: TGTGCCAGCGTCCCGGGAGGGGACACTGAAGCTTTCTTT. The gene calls are TRBV28 and TRBJ1-1, with D tentatively TRBD1 (5 bases). CDR1 is MDHEN and CDR2 is SYDVKM in the germline V gene. CDR3 length: 13 amino acids. Trimming removed 8 bases from V and 3 bases from J, with 13 bases in between.

The V call is TRBV3-1 (or the pseudogene TRBV3-2), the J call TRBJ2-7, with 10 bases lining up with TRBD1. Unmatched junction bases numbered 8, after V lost 4 bases and J lost 5 bases. The CDR3 contains 15 residues. Germline CDR1 is LGHDT and CDR2 is YNNKEL (reference sequence). CDR3 nucleotide sequence: TGTGCCAGCAGCCCTGGGGGACAGGGGTTCGACGAGCAGTACTTC. Its protein product is CASSPGGQGFDEQYF.

The DNA of the CDR3 is TGCAGCGCCCGGAGGGGCGGCAATGAGCAGTTCTTC. Protein sequence: CSARRGGNEQFF. The chain links TRBV29-1 to TRBJ2-1, with a possible D match to TRBD2 (6 bases). The V and J ends lost 7 bases and 6 bases respectively, with 13 bases between them. This CDR3 is 12 amino acids long. Germline V lookup: CDR1 SQVTM, CDR2 ANQGSEA.

The chain links TRBV28 to TRBJ1-2; TRBD1 matches at 8 bases. Germline V lookup: CDR1 MDHEN, CDR2 SYDVKM. The CDR3 spans 13 residues. Losses at the gene ends were 6 bases for V and 4 bases for J; bases not matched to a gene: 4. The CDR3 region has the DNA TGTGCCAGCAGAGGACAGGGAGGCTATGGCTACACCTTC. Amino acid sequence: CASRGQGGYGYTF.

The genes are TRBV5-1 and TRBJ2-1, with D maybe TRBD1 (6 bases). V dropped 4 bases and J dropped 9 bases, with 23 bases sitting between them. The germline V gene has CDR1 SGHRS and CDR2 YFSETQ. The CDR3 totals 16 residues. The CDR3 nucleotides are TGCGCCAGCAGCACTCAGACAGGATTTCAAATAGGTGAGCAGTTCTTC. It is translated as CASSTQTGFQIGEQFF.

V and J are TRBV28 and TRBJ2-2; 11 bases are a match to TRBD1. V lost 2 bases to trimming and J lost 7 bases; unmatched junction nucleotides: 6. The CDR3 length is 16 residues. Germline V CDR1 and CDR2: MDHEN, SYDVKM. This CDR3 is CASSLRRTGGFGELFF. CDR3 sequence (DNA): TGTGCCAGCAGTTTAAGAAGGACAGGGGGCTTCGGGGAGCTGTTTTTT.

This chain links TRBV19 with TRBJ2-3, with 9 bases lining up with TRBD1. The CDR3 length is 14 residues. Germline assignment: CDR1 LNHDA and CDR2 SQIVND (reference sequence). V dropped 8 bases and J dropped 1; count of bases not matched to a gene: 4. Written as DNA, the CDR3 is TGTGCCAGTGGGGACAGGGCTCGCACAGATACGCAGTATTTT. This gives the protein CASGDRARTDTQYF.

V usage is TRBV5-4 and J usage is TRBJ1-1; 9 nucleotides align to TRBD1. Losses at the gene ends were 5 bases for V and 2 bases for J; bases not matched to a gene: 7. Germline V gene data show CDR1 as SGHNT and CDR2 as YYREEE (reference sequence). The CDR3 is 15 amino acids. In DNA, the CDR3 is TGTGCCAGCAGTTCACTGACAGGGGGAAACACTGAAGCTTTCTTT. Its protein is CASSSLTGGNTEAFF.

Here the CDR3 DNA reads TGTGCCAGTAGATGGGGCGGAGCAACTAATGAAAAACTGTTTTTT. Its translation: CASRWGGATNEKLFF. The V and J genes are TRBV19 and TRBJ1-4; a possible D gene is TRBD1 (5 bases). V lost 6 bases to trimming and J lost 0 bases, with 11 bases between them. CDR3 size: 15 residues. Germline loops: CDR1 LNHDA, CDR2 SQIVND (reference sequence).

This clone was picked up a small number of times. This chain connects TRBV5-6 to TRBJ1-2; D is undetermined. Trimming left V 4 bases short and J 6 bases short, with 13 bases between. CDR3 size: 13 residues. Germline CDR1 is SGHDT and CDR2 is YYEEEE. The CDR3 loop is CASSPDIFDGYTF. The CDR3 DNA sequence: TGTGCCAGCAGCCCCGACATTTTCGATGGCTACACCTTC.

This chain connects TRBV5-4 to TRBJ1-6, with a weak D call TRBD1 (5 bases). Trimming left V 5 bases short and J 8 bases short, with 14 bases between. Germline V CDR1 and CDR2: SGHNT, YYREEE (reference sequence). CDR3 length equals 14 residues. The CDR3 bases are TGTGCCAGCAGTATAAGGGGCGCCGATTCACCCCTCCACTTT. It translates to CASSIRGADSPLHF.

CDR3 sequence reads: CASSATNQQGWSGNTIYF. DNA of the CDR3: TGTGCCAGCAGCGCTACCAATCAACAGGGGTGGTCTGGAAACACCATATATTTT. The V gene is TRBV5-6, the J gene TRBJ1-3; TRBD1 matches at 7 bases. Germline V gives CDR1 SGHDT, CDR2 YYEEEE. This CDR3 has 18 residues. J was trimmed by 1 base and V by 4 bases; bases with no gene match: 14.

This clone was seen once. J is TRBJ2-5 and V is TRBV11-2; D not resolved. This CDR3 has 13 residues. Trimming left V 4 bases short and J 4 bases short, with 10 bases between. Germline V gene data show CDR1 as SGHAT and CDR2 as FQNNGV. The CDR3 nucleotides read TGTGCCAGCAGCTCGCGTCTGAGAGAGACCCAGTACTTC. Translated, it gives CASSSRLRETQYF.

A single count supports this clone. The chain carries TRBV7-2 and TRBJ1-2; a possible D gene is TRBD1 (5 bases). The CDR3 is 14 amino acids. V lost 2 bases to trimming and J lost 6 bases, with 13 bases between them. Germline V gene sequence: CDR1 SGHTA, CDR2 FQGNSA. The CDR3 loop reads CASSLQPTGNGYTF. In DNA form, the CDR3 reads TGTGCCAGCAGCTTACAGCCCACAGGAAATGGCTACACCTTC.

This chain connects TRBV19 to TRBJ2-5; 9 bases agree with TRBD1. CDR3 length equals 17 residues. Germline V gene sequence: CDR1 LNHDA, CDR2 SQIVND (reference sequence). V trimming: 4 bases; J trimming: 2 bases; junction bases outside the gene matches: 11. The CDR3 is CASSNRGLGRVQETQYF. CDR3 sequence (DNA): TGTGCCAGTAGTAACAGGGGGCTCGGGAGAGTTCAAGAGACCCAGTACTTC. The variable domain in full, with the rest retrieved from reference TRBV19 and TRBJ2-5, is DGGITQSPKYLFRKEGQNVTLSCEQNLNHDAMYWYRQDPGQGLRLIYYSQIVNDFQKGDIAEGYSVSREKKESFPLTVTSAQKNPTAFYLCASSNRGLGRVQETQYFGPGTRLLVL.

This chain links TRBV20-1 with TRBJ2-7; D ambiguous. Germline V gives CDR1 DFQATT, CDR2 SNEGSKA (reference sequence). The CDR3 is made up of 15 amino acids. The V end was cut by 3 bases, the J end by 5 bases, with 20 bases between. The CDR3 protein is CSASLARSFRHEQYF. The CDR3 region has the DNA TGCAGTGCTAGTCTGGCTAGAAGTTTCCGCCACGAGCAGTACTTC.